These T cell receptor beta chains were read from a single sample in a study of cytotoxic CD8 clonotypes in ibrutinib-treated CLL. Profiled with immunoSEQ multiplex PCR; TCRdb holds only in-frame clones, not every one. The sample includes 250,000 to 350,000 clones, approximately 79% seen only once; the top ten take roughly 6%. Sequencing used PBMCs, obtained at disease progression, from a patient treated with ibrutinib. The receptor source for this set is a human donor with chronic lymphocytic leukemia. Both conserved end residues are part of each CDR3. The order of the fields is V gene, clone size, D gene, J gene, CDR3 length, CDR3 DNA, CDR3 protein. A D gene is named only where the DNA matches it firmly. Rows give clone size only sometimes, using once, few, many, or a class for an expanded clone.

v_call: TRBV6-5; clone_size: .; d_call: .; j_call: TRBJ2-7; cdr3_length: 14; cdr3_nt: TGTGCCAGCAGTGATACAGGGCCGGGCTACGAGCAGTACTTC; cdr3_aa: CASSDTGPGYEQYF
v_call: TRBV5-1; clone_size: .; d_call: .; j_call: TRBJ2-2; cdr3_length: 14; cdr3_nt: TGCGCCAGCAGCCCCGGGACCTCAGGACGGGAGCTGTTTTTT; cdr3_aa: CASSPGTSGRELFF
v_call: TRBV5-6; clone_size: .; d_call: TRBD1; j_call: TRBJ2-7; cdr3_length: 16; cdr3_nt: TGTGCCAGCAGCTTTTTCGACAGGGCCAGCTCCTACGAGCAGTACTTC; cdr3_aa: CASSFFDRASSYEQYF
v_call: TRBV5-8; clone_size: .; d_call: .; j_call: TRBJ1-2; cdr3_length: 15; cdr3_nt: TGTGCCAGCAGCTTGTTGGGAGCATCCGGATATGGCTACACCTTC; cdr3_aa: CASSLLGASGYGYTF
v_call: TRBV7-3; clone_size: .; d_call: .; j_call: TRBJ2-1; cdr3_length: 11; cdr3_nt: TGTGCCAGCAGCTTAGACGGGGAGCAGTTCTTC; cdr3_aa: CASSLDGEQFF
v_call: TRBV19; clone_size: .; d_call: TRBD1; j_call: TRBJ2-2; cdr3_length: 16; cdr3_nt: TGTGCCAGTAGTAACAGGGGTGCGGGGAACACCGGGGAGCTGTTTTTT; cdr3_aa: CASSNRGAGNTGELFF
v_call: TRBV5-1; clone_size: .; d_call: .; j_call: TRBJ1-4; cdr3_length: 14; cdr3_nt: TGCGCCAGCAGCTTGAGGAAGCCTAATGAAAAACTGTTTTTT; cdr3_aa: CASSLRKPNEKLFF
v_call: TRBV5-4; clone_size: .; d_call: .; j_call: TRBJ1-2; cdr3_length: 15; cdr3_nt: TGTGCCAGCAGCCGACGGCAGGGCGCCGACTATGGCTACACCTTC; cdr3_aa: CASSRRQGADYGYTF
v_call: TRBV11-2; clone_size: .; d_call: TRBD1; j_call: TRBJ2-2; cdr3_length: 15; cdr3_nt: TGTGCCAGCAGCGAGACAGGGTGGAACACCGGGGAGCTGTTTTTT; cdr3_aa: CASSETGWNTGELFF
v_call: TRBV7-2; clone_size: .; d_call: .; j_call: TRBJ2-1; cdr3_length: 13; cdr3_nt: TGTGCCAGCAGCTTAGACCGGATAAATGAGCAGTTCTTC; cdr3_aa: CASSLDRINEQFF
v_call: TRBV11-2; clone_size: .; d_call: .; j_call: TRBJ2-5; cdr3_length: 14; cdr3_nt: TGTGCCAGCAGCTCGCAGGGGGGGTACGAGACCCAGTACTTC; cdr3_aa: CASSSQGGYETQYF
v_call: TRBV29-1; clone_size: .; d_call: TRBD1; j_call: TRBJ2-3; cdr3_length: 12; cdr3_nt: TGCAGTAGACAGGGGCCCGCAGATACGCAGTATTTT; cdr3_aa: CSRQGPADTQYF
v_call: TRBV29-1; clone_size: once; d_call: TRBD2; j_call: TRBJ2-3; cdr3_length: 13; cdr3_nt: TGCAGCGGCCGACTAGCGGGACGAGATACGCAGTATTTT; cdr3_aa: CSGRLAGRDTQYF
v_call: TRBV6-5; clone_size: .; d_call: TRBD2; j_call: TRBJ2-3; cdr3_length: 16; cdr3_nt: TGTGCCAGCAGTTACCCAGCGGGGGATAGCACAGATACGCAGTATTTT; cdr3_aa: CASSYPAGDSTDTQYF
v_call: TRBV19; clone_size: .; d_call: .; j_call: TRBJ1-3; cdr3_length: 14; cdr3_nt: TGTGCCAGTAGTCTACAGGGTTGGGGAAACACCATATATTTT; cdr3_aa: CASSLQGWGNTIYF
v_call: TRBV29-1; clone_size: .; d_call: TRBD1; j_call: TRBJ2-7; cdr3_length: 14; cdr3_nt: TGCAGCGTTGTCCACCGGGACAGGGGGCGGGAGCAGTACTTC; cdr3_aa: CSVVHRDRGREQYF
v_call: TRBV15; clone_size: .; d_call: .; j_call: TRBJ1-2; cdr3_length: 14; cdr3_nt: TGTGCCACCAGCCAAACCAGGGTCCGCGGCGGCTACACCTTC; cdr3_aa: CATSQTRVRGGYTF
v_call: TRBV5-1; clone_size: .; d_call: TRBD1; j_call: TRBJ1-5; cdr3_length: 14; cdr3_nt: TGCGCCAGCAGCTTGGACTCGACAGGGCAGCCCCAGCATTTT; cdr3_aa: CASSLDSTGQPQHF
v_call: TRBV11-2; clone_size: .; d_call: .; j_call: TRBJ2-1; cdr3_length: 16; cdr3_nt: TGTGCCAGCAGCTTAGTAGGAAGACCAACCCCACTTGAGCAGTTCTTC; cdr3_aa: CASSLVGRPTPLEQFF
v_call: TRBV2; clone_size: .; d_call: .; j_call: TRBJ2-4; cdr3_length: 12; cdr3_nt: TGTGCCAGCAGTGCAGGGCTTACAGGCGTCTACTTC; cdr3_aa: CASSAGLTGVYF
v_call: TRBV23-1; clone_size: few; d_call: .; j_call: TRBJ2-7; cdr3_length: 12; cdr3_nt: TGCGCCAGCAGTCACCCGTGCAACGAGCAGTACTTC; cdr3_aa: CASSHPCNEQYF
v_call: TRBV4-2; clone_size: .; d_call: .; j_call: TRBJ2-2; cdr3_length: 15; cdr3_nt: TGTGCCAGCAGCAATAGGGAAGTACGCACCGGGGAGCTGTTTTTT; cdr3_aa: CASSNREVRTGELFF
v_call: TRBV2; clone_size: .; d_call: TRBD1; j_call: TRBJ2-7; cdr3_length: 21; cdr3_nt: TGTGCCAGCAGTGACCCCCTAATGTTTTCGGACAGGCCCCCGATCTCCTACGAGCAGTACTTC; cdr3_aa: CASSDPLMFSDRPPISYEQYF
v_call: TRBV5-1; clone_size: .; d_call: TRBD1; j_call: TRBJ1-1; cdr3_length: 19; cdr3_nt: TGCGCCAGCAGCTTGGCCTTTTATGGGACAGGGGGCTTGAACACTGAAGCTTTCTTT; cdr3_aa: CASSLAFYGTGGLNTEAFF
v_call: TRBV11-3; clone_size: few; d_call: .; j_call: TRBJ2-3; cdr3_length: 12; cdr3_nt: TGTGCCAGCAGCTTAACATCGGGACCGGAGACCTTT; cdr3_aa: CASSLTSGPETF
v_call: TRBV18; clone_size: once; d_call: .; j_call: TRBJ2-1; cdr3_length: 15; cdr3_nt: TGTGCCAGCTCACCTGGACCAAGCTCCTACAATGAGCAGTTCTTC; cdr3_aa: CASSPGPSSYNEQFF
v_call: TRBV5-1; clone_size: once; d_call: .; j_call: TRBJ2-7; cdr3_length: 14; cdr3_nt: TGCGCCAGCAGCCCCTGGGAGGGGGGGTTCGAGCAGTACTTC; cdr3_aa: CASSPWEGGFEQYF
v_call: TRBV9; clone_size: .; d_call: .; j_call: TRBJ2-5; cdr3_length: 14; cdr3_nt: TGTGCCAGCAGCGTGACAGGACTCCAAGAGACCCAGTACTTC; cdr3_aa: CASSVTGLQETQYF
v_call: TRBV27; clone_size: .; d_call: TRBD2; j_call: TRBJ2-7; cdr3_length: 15; cdr3_nt: TGTGCCAGCAGTTTATCTCCGGGACTAGTGAACGAGCAGTACTTC; cdr3_aa: CASSLSPGLVNEQYF
v_call: TRBV19; clone_size: .; d_call: TRBD2; j_call: TRBJ2-3; cdr3_length: 16; cdr3_nt: TGTGCCAGTATAGCTTCAGGAGCGGGGACCGCAGATACGCAGTATTTT; cdr3_aa: CASIASGAGTADTQYF
v_call: TRBV7-6; clone_size: .; d_call: TRBD2; j_call: TRBJ2-5; cdr3_length: 14; cdr3_nt: TGTGCCAGCAGACGGACTAGCGGGATAGAGACCCAGTACTTC; cdr3_aa: CASRRTSGIETQYF
v_call: TRBV7-8; clone_size: once; d_call: .; j_call: TRBJ2-1; cdr3_length: 16; cdr3_nt: TGTGCCAGCAGCGGATCGACCGGGATCAAGTACAATGAGCAGTTCTTC; cdr3_aa: CASSGSTGIKYNEQFF
v_call: TRBV19; clone_size: .; d_call: .; j_call: TRBJ1-5; cdr3_length: 16; cdr3_nt: TGTGCCAGTAGGTTATCGGGGGAGGGGGGCAATCAGCCCCAGCATTTT; cdr3_aa: CASRLSGEGGNQPQHF
v_call: TRBV10-1; clone_size: .; d_call: .; j_call: TRBJ2-7; cdr3_length: 13; cdr3_nt: TGCGCCAGGGCGACTAGTTCGTCGTCCGAGCAGTACTTC; cdr3_aa: CARATSSSSEQYF
v_call: TRBV15; clone_size: .; d_call: .; j_call: TRBJ2-3; cdr3_length: 13; cdr3_nt: TGTGCCACCCGTCGGATGGGGACAGATACGCAGTATTTT; cdr3_aa: CATRRMGTDTQYF
v_call: TRBV6-5; clone_size: .; d_call: TRBD1; j_call: TRBJ1-6; cdr3_length: 15; cdr3_nt: TGTGCCAGCAGTTATCTGGGACAGAGAAATTCACCCCTCCACTTT; cdr3_aa: CASSYLGQRNSPLHF
v_call: TRBV6-1; clone_size: .; d_call: .; j_call: TRBJ2-3; cdr3_length: 15; cdr3_nt: TGTGCCAGCAGTGTACTAACGACTAGCACAGATACGCAGTATTTT; cdr3_aa: CASSVLTTSTDTQYF
v_call: TRBV10-3; clone_size: .; d_call: .; j_call: TRBJ1-2; cdr3_length: 11; cdr3_nt: TGTGCCATCGGATACCTTTATGGCTACACCTTC; cdr3_aa: CAIGYLYGYTF
v_call: TRBV6-5; clone_size: .; d_call: .; j_call: TRBJ2-6; cdr3_length: 16; cdr3_nt: TGTGCCAGCAGTTACTCGACCGGCTCTGGGGCCAACGTCCTGACTTTC; cdr3_aa: CASSYSTGSGANVLTF
v_call: TRBV4-3; clone_size: .; d_call: TRBD1; j_call: TRBJ2-6; cdr3_length: 18; cdr3_nt: TGCGCCAGCAGTCGCAAGATAGGGGGCCAGACAGGGTCTTCCGTCCTGACTTTC; cdr3_aa: CASSRKIGGQTGSSVLTF
v_call: TRBV19; clone_size: once; d_call: TRBD2; j_call: TRBJ2-2; cdr3_length: 17; cdr3_nt: TGTGCCAGTAGCCTCTTACTAGCGGGAGGAAACACCGGGGAGCTGTTTTTT; cdr3_aa: CASSLLLAGGNTGELFF
v_call: TRBV5-1; clone_size: once; d_call: TRBD1; j_call: TRBJ1-1; cdr3_length: 15; cdr3_nt: TGCGCCAGCAGCATTACAGGGGGGATAGACACTGAAGCTTTCTTT; cdr3_aa: CASSITGGIDTEAFF
v_call: TRBV5-1; clone_size: .; d_call: .; j_call: TRBJ1-1; cdr3_length: 15; cdr3_nt: TGCGCCAGCAGCTTGGGGGAGAGGAGCCACACTGAAGCTTTCTTT; cdr3_aa: CASSLGERSHTEAFF
v_call: TRBV7-7; clone_size: .; d_call: .; j_call: TRBJ2-5; cdr3_length: 13; cdr3_nt: TGTGCCAGCAGCTTGATGGCTAAAGAGACCCAGTACTTC; cdr3_aa: CASSLMAKETQYF
v_call: TRBV27; clone_size: .; d_call: TRBD1; j_call: TRBJ2-7; cdr3_length: 14; cdr3_nt: TGTGCCAGCAGTCCCGGGACAGGGGGCTACGAGCAGTACTTC; cdr3_aa: CASSPGTGGYEQYF
v_call: TRBV18; clone_size: .; d_call: .; j_call: TRBJ1-1; cdr3_length: 13; cdr3_nt: TGTGCCAGCTCACCACAGGCGAACACTGAAGCTTTCTTT; cdr3_aa: CASSPQANTEAFF
v_call: TRBV5-6; clone_size: .; d_call: .; j_call: TRBJ2-7; cdr3_length: 14; cdr3_nt: TGTGCCAGCAGATACGCGGAAAGGGCCTACGAGCAGTACTTC; cdr3_aa: CASRYAERAYEQYF
v_call: TRBV28; clone_size: .; d_call: .; j_call: TRBJ2-2; cdr3_length: 14; cdr3_nt: TGTGCCAGCAGTTTAGTGGGGACCACCGGGGAGCTGTTTTTT; cdr3_aa: CASSLVGTTGELFF
v_call: TRBV6-6; clone_size: few; d_call: TRBD1; j_call: TRBJ2-2; cdr3_length: 15; cdr3_nt: TGTGCCAGCAGCCCGGGACAGGGGCTAACCGGGGAGCTGTTTTTT; cdr3_aa: CASSPGQGLTGELFF
v_call: TRBV10-2; clone_size: .; d_call: .; j_call: TRBJ1-1; cdr3_length: 14; cdr3_nt: TGCGCCAGCAGTGAGTCGAGGCAGAACACTGAAGCTTTCTTT; cdr3_aa: CASSESRQNTEAFF
v_call: TRBV11-2; clone_size: once; d_call: TRBD1; j_call: TRBJ1-1; cdr3_length: 14; cdr3_nt: TGTGCCAGCCTCCCGGGACAGGGCTCCTCTGAAGCTTTCTTT; cdr3_aa: CASLPGQGSSEAFF